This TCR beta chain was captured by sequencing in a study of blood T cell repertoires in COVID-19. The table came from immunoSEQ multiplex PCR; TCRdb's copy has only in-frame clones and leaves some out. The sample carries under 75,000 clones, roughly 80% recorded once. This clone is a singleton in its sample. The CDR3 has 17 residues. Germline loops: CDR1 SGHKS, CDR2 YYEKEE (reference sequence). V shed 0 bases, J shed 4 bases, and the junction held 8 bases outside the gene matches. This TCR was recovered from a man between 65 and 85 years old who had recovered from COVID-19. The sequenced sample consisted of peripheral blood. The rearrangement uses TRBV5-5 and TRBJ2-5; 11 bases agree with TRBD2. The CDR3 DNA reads TGTGCCAGCAGCTTGGTGATAGCGGGGGGGAGCAGAGAGACCCAGTACTTC. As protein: CASSLVIAGGSRETQYF.